Listed below are T cell receptor beta chains from one sample, sequenced in a study of T-cell reconstitution after alpha-beta-depleted transplantation in children. TCRdb itself ran the PCR reads through MiXCR, one entry per CDR3 protein. The profile shows 450,000 to 550,000 distinct CDR3 sequences, approximately 10% of them singletons. The material sequenced was PBMCs, mostly from graft donor cells, taken 180 days after TCRalphabeta/CD19-depleted stem cell transplant. These receptors originate from a female patient aged 2-10 years who had a stem cell transplant for aplastic anemia, so the T cells may come from the graft donor. Each CDR3 is given with its conserved first and last residue. A D gene is named only where the DNA matches it firmly. Rows give clone size only sometimes, using once, few, many, or a class for an expanded clone.

j_call,v_call,clone_size,d_call,cdr3_aa,cdr3_nt
TRBJ2-7,TRBV7-2,-,TRBD2,CASSPRLAGAREQYF,TGTGCCAGCAGCCCCCGACTAGCGGGAGCGAGAGAGCAGTACTTC
TRBJ2-3,TRBV20-1,few,TRBD2,CSATVSGRTDTQYF,TGCAGTGCAACAGTAAGCGGGAGAACAGATACGCAGTATTTT
TRBJ2-1,TRBV20-1,-,TRBD2,CSASQTSGIFNEQFF,TGCAGTGCTAGCCAAACTAGCGGGATCTTCAATGAGCAGTTCTTC
TRBJ2-3,TRBV18,few,TRBD1,CASSPPVGTGVADTQYF,TGTGCCAGCTCACCACCGGTCGGGACAGGGGTTGCAGATACGCAGTATTTT
TRBJ2-1,TRBV27,few,-,CASSLTFGVHEQFF,TGTGCCAGCAGTCTTACCTTCGGGGTACACGAGCAGTTCTTC
TRBJ2-3,TRBV20-1,-,-,CSASSAYTDTQYF,TGCAGTGCTAGTTCTGCGTACACAGATACGCAGTATTTT
TRBJ1-2,TRBV29-1,-,-,CSVGGRDWNGYTF,TGCAGCGTTGGGGGCAGGGATTGGAATGGCTACACCTTC
TRBJ2-2,TRBV20-1,-,-,CSASPRTGELFF,TGCAGTGCTTCACCCAGGACCGGGGAGCTGTTTTTT
TRBJ1-1,TRBV5-1,-,-,CASRITPRGNTEAFF,TGCGCCAGCCGGATCACGCCGAGGGGAAACACTGAAGCTTTCTTT
TRBJ2-1,TRBV9,few,-,CASSVASVNYNEQFF,TGTGCCAGCAGCGTCGCTAGCGTGAACTACAATGAGCAGTTCTTC
TRBJ2-2,TRBV27,many,-,CASSLWGNTGELFF,TGTGCCAGCAGTTTATGGGGGAACACCGGGGAGCTGTTTTTT
TRBJ2-1,TRBV6-6,many,-,CASRPDWYNEQFF,TGTGCCAGCAGGCCCGACTGGTACAATGAGCAGTTCTTC
TRBJ1-2,TRBV14,few,TRBD1,CASSQDWDRNYGYTF,TGTGCCAGCAGCCAAGATTGGGACAGGAACTATGGCTACACCTTC
TRBJ2-5,TRBV7-9,few,-,CASSSRDPETQYF,TGTGCCAGCAGCTCCCGGGATCCGGAGACCCAGTACTTC
TRBJ2-2,TRBV5-1,-,-,CASRPPRAVHTGELFF,TGCGCCAGCCGACCCCCTAGAGCGGTCCACACCGGGGAGCTGTTTTTT
TRBJ1-1,TRBV20-1,many,-,CSASEVGANTEAFF,TGCAGTGCTTCCGAAGTCGGGGCCAACACTGAAGCTTTCTTT
TRBJ1-5,TRBV7-2,few,-,CASSSDSQPQHF,TGTGCCAGCAGTTCCGACAGCCAGCCCCAGCATTTT
TRBJ2-7,TRBV7-9,-,-,CASSFDAGEQYF,TGTGCCAGCAGCTTTGACGCTGGAGAGCAGTACTTC
TRBJ2-3,TRBV5-1,few,-,CASSLGRLRSTDTQYF,TGCGCCAGCAGCTTGGGGAGACTCCGAAGCACAGATACGCAGTATTTT
TRBJ1-1,TRBV14,many,TRBD1,CASSPQTGGFGTEAFF,TGTGCCAGCAGTCCCCAGACAGGGGGGTTTGGCACTGAAGCTTTCTTT
TRBJ1-1,TRBV20-1,-,-,CSARFYSRGTEAFF,TGCAGTGCCCGGTTCTACAGCCGAGGCACTGAAGCTTTCTTT
TRBJ2-2,TRBV6-2/TRBV6-3,-,TRBD2,CASSSGVLAGVPGELFF,TGTGCCAGCAGTTCGGGGGTACTAGCGGGAGTCCCCGGGGAGCTGTTTTTT
TRBJ1-1,TRBV6-5,few,-,CASSYRQVFTEAFF,TGTGCCAGCAGTTATCGACAGGTTTTCACTGAAGCTTTCTTT
TRBJ2-2,TRBV5-1,few,-,CASSTGHTNTGELFF,TGCGCCAGCAGCACGGGACACACGAACACCGGGGAGCTGTTTTTT
TRBJ2-1,TRBV5-4,-,TRBD2,CASSLAQRGNEQFF,TGTGCCAGCAGCTTGGCCCAGCGGGGTAATGAGCAGTTCTTC
TRBJ2-2,TRBV6-2/TRBV6-3,-,TRBD1,CASDPGTANTGELFF,TGTGCCAGCGACCCCGGGACAGCAAACACCGGGGAGCTGTTTTTT
TRBJ2-1,TRBV4-3,few,-,CASSRRDPHEQFF,TGCGCCAGCAGCCGCCGAGACCCCCATGAGCAGTTCTTC
TRBJ2-3,TRBV20-1,many,TRBD2,CSASRGDLGTDTQYF,TGCAGTGCTAGTCGGGGGGATCTCGGCACAGATACGCAGTATTTT
TRBJ2-2,TRBV18,-,-,CASSPPGLTGELFF,TGTGCCAGCTCACCACCGGGTCTCACCGGGGAGCTGTTTTTT
TRBJ2-1,TRBV5-1,few,-,CASSFLSGFHEQFF,TGCGCCAGCAGCTTCCTATCAGGGTTCCATGAGCAGTTCTTC
TRBJ1-1,TRBV12-3/TRBV12-4,-,-,CASSFRIEAFF,TGTGCCAGCAGTTTTAGAATAGAAGCTTTCTTT
TRBJ2-6,TRBV6-5,-,-,CASISGGAGANVLTF,TGTGCCAGCATTTCTGGGGGCGCCGGGGCCAACGTCCTGACTTTC
TRBJ2-2,TRBV7-8,-,-,CASSLSRTRGTGELFF,TGTGCCAGCAGCTTAAGTCGGACCCGAGGGACCGGGGAGCTGTTTTTT
TRBJ2-7,TRBV7-2,many,TRBD2,CASSLRAGGNDGQYF,TGTGCCAGCAGCTTACGGGCGGGAGGGAATGATGGGCAGTACTTC
TRBJ2-5,TRBV27,few,TRBD1,CASSLVPRTGARDAQYF,TGTGCCAGCAGTTTAGTCCCCCGGACAGGGGCGAGGGATGCCCAGTACTTC
TRBJ2-2,TRBV20-1,few,-,CSAREGRGVGELFF,TGCAGTGCTAGAGAGGGGAGAGGGGTCGGGGAGCTGTTTTTT
TRBJ2-5,TRBV13,few,TRBD2,CASSKSGTSGRALVGGQETQYF,TGTGCCAGCAGCAAGTCGGGGACTAGCGGGAGGGCCCTAGTCGGGGGTCAAGAGACCCAGTACTTC
TRBJ2-1,TRBV7-2,few,TRBD2,CASSLEAGGGYGQFF,TGTGCCAGCAGCTTAGAGGCGGGAGGGGGATATGGGCAGTTCTTC
TRBJ2-1,TRBV7-6,-,TRBD2,CASSFGTSGDSYNEQFF,TGTGCCAGCAGCTTCGGGACTAGCGGGGACTCCTACAATGAGCAGTTCTTC
TRBJ2-1,TRBV4-2,few,TRBD2,CASSQVAGDDGYEQFF,TGTGCCAGCAGCCAAGTAGCGGGAGATGACGGCTATGAGCAGTTCTTC
TRBJ2-7,TRBV10-3,-,-,CAISESGLGSQQYF,TGTGCCATCAGTGAGTCAGGTCTGGGAAGCCAGCAGTACTTC
TRBJ2-7,TRBV19,few,TRBD2,CASTSGLAGGEVSYEQYF,TGTGCCAGTACCTCGGGACTAGCGGGAGGCGAGGTCTCCTACGAGCAGTACTTC
TRBJ2-3,TRBV7-2,-,-,CASSPGTADTQYF,TGTGCCAGCAGCCCGGGTACCGCAGATACGCAGTATTTT
TRBJ2-1,TRBV18,few,-,CASSTRITGVNNEQFF,TGTGCCAGCTCAACAAGAATAACGGGAGTCAACAATGAGCAGTTCTTC
TRBJ1-3,TRBV5-1,-,-,CASSLSPLSGNTIYF,TGCGCCAGCAGCTTGAGCCCCCTCTCTGGAAACACCATATATTTT
TRBJ2-1,TRBV13,few,-,CASSLSANEQFF,TGTGCCAGCAGCTTAAGTGCCAATGAGCAGTTCTTC
TRBJ2-1,TRBV5-6,many,TRBD1,CASSLVRGPSYNEQFF,TGTGCCAGCAGCTTGGTCAGGGGGCCCTCCTACAATGAGCAGTTCTTC
TRBJ2-5,TRBV25-1,few,-,CASSDSFPHPATETQYF,TGTGCCAGCAGTGATTCTTTTCCGCACCCCGCGACGGAGACCCAGTACTTC